This T cell receptor beta chain was found in a study of cytotoxic CD8 clonotypes in ibrutinib-treated CLL. Method: immunoSEQ multiplex PCR; TCRdb's copy keeps in-frame clones and lacks some. Among 50,000 to 65,000 clones listed, approximately 57% were seen once. The V end lost 1 base, the J end lost 4 bases, and 6 bases lay between the germline ends. Germline loops: CDR1 GTSNPN, CDR2 SVGIG (reference sequence). The CDR3 runs to 12 residues. This material consisted of PBMCs, taken after 12 months of ibrutinib treatment. The gene calls are TRBV30 and TRBJ2-3; no firm D call. The TCR comes from a human donor with chronic lymphocytic leukemia. CDR3 sequence: CAWSERADTQYF. The CDR3 DNA reads as TGTGCCTGGAGTGAAAGGGCAGATACGCAGTATTTT.